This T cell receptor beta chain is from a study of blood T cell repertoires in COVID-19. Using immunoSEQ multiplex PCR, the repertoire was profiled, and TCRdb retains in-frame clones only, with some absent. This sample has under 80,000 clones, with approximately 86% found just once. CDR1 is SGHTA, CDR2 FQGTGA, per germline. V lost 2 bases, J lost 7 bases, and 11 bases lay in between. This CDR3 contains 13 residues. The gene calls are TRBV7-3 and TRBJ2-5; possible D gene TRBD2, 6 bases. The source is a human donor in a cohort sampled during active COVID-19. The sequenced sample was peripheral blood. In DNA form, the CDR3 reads TGTGCCAGCAGCTTAGCCAAGGAGGGGACCCAGTACTTC. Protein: CASSLAKEGTQYF.